The present TCR beta chain was sequenced within a study of shared clonotypes between healthy human individuals. Using immunoSEQ multiplex PCR, the repertoire was profiled, and TCRdb retains in-frame clones only, with some absent. The data show about 2.4 million clones, roughly 93% seen once. Germline V gene sequence: CDR1 MNHNS, CDR2 SASEGT. Trimming took 4 bases from V and 0 from J; bases not matched to a gene: 9. This CDR3 has 19 amino acids. Each sample came from a Caucasian adult donor living in Nashville, Tennessee. Sequenced sample: naive CD4+ T cells from PBMCs. Documented subset: CD45RA+ positively selected. V usage is TRBV6-1 and J usage is TRBJ2-1; 13 bases fit TRBD2. The TCR was taken from a man in his late teens or twenties in good health. Some clones in this sample may be carry-over from other donors' samples. This chain's CDR3 is CASSGPGLAGWSSYNEQFF. In DNA form, the CDR3 reads TGTGCCAGCAGTGGTCCGGGACTAGCGGGGTGGAGCTCCTACAATGAGCAGTTCTTC.